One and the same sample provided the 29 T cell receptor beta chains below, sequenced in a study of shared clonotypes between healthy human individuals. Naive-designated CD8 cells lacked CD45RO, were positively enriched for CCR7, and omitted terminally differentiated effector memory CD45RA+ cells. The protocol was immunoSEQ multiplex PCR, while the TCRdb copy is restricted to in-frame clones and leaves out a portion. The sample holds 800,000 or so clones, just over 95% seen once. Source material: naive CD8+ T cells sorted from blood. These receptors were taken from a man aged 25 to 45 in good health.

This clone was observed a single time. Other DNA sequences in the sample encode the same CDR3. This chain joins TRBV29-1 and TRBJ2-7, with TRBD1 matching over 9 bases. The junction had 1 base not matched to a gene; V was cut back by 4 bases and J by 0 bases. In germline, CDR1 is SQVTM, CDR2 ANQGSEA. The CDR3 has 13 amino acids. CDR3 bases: TGCAGCGTTGGACAGGGGGTCTCCTACGAGCAGTACTTC. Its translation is CSVGQGVSYEQYF.

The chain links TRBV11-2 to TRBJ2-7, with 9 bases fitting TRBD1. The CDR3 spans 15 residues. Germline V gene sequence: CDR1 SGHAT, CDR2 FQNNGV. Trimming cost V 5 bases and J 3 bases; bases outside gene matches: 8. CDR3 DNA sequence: TGTGCCAGCAGCCCGGACAGGGGTTGGGGCTACGAGCAGTACTTC. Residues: CASSPDRGWGYEQYF.

Written as DNA, the CDR3 is TGTGCCAGCAGCGAAGCGGGGGAGGGACCCCAGTTGTCGGATGGCTACACCTTC. Protein product: CASSEAGEGPQLSDGYTF. V gene TRBV9 combines with J gene TRBJ1-2, with D tentatively TRBD1 (5 bases). CDR3 size: 18 residues. The V end lost 3 bases, the J end lost 6 bases, and 27 bases lay between the germline ends. From germline, CDR1 is SGDLS and CDR2 YYNGEE.

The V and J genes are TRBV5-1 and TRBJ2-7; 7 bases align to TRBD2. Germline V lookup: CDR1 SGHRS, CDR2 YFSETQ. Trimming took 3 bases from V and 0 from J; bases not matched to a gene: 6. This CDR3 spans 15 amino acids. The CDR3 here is CASSSNRDYSYEQYF. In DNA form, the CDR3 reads TGCGCCAGCAGCTCAAACCGGGACTACTCCTACGAGCAGTACTTC.

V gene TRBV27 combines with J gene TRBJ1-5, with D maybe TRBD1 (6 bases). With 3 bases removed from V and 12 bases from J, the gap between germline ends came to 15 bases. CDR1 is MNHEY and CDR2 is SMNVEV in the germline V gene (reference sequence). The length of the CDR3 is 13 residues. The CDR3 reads CASSLVGGGLQHF. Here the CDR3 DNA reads TGTGCCAGCAGTTTGGTAGGGGGTGGTCTCCAGCATTTT.

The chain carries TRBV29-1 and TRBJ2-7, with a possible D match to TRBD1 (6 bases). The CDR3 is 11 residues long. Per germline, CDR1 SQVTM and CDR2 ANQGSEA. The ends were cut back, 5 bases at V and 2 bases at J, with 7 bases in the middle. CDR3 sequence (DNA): TGCAGCGTTACAGGGACCTACGAGCAGTACTTC. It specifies CSVTGTYEQYF.

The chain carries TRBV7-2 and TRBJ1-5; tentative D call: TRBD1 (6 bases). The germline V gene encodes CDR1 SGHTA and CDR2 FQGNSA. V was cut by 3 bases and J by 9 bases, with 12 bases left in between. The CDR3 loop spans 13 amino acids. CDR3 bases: TGTGCCAGCAGCTTGCAGGGGCCAATGCCCCAGCATTTT. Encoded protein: CASSLQGPMPQHF.

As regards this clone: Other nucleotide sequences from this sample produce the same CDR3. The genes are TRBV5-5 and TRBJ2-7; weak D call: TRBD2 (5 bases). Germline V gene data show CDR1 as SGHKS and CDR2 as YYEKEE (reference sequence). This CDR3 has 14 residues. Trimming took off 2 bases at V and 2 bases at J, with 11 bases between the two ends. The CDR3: CASSFFSGTYEQYF. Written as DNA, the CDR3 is TGTGCCAGCAGCTTTTTTTCGGGGACCTACGAGCAGTACTTC.

CDR3 region: CASSEWDRAHEQYF. The CDR3 DNA follows: TGTGCCAGCAGTGAATGGGACAGGGCCCACGAGCAGTACTTC. The V and J genes are TRBV25-1 and TRBJ2-7; 9 bases are a match to TRBD1. CDR3 size: 14 residues. CDR1 and CDR2 (germline): MGHDK, SYGVNS. Trimming took 1 base from V and 5 from J; bases not matched to a gene: 3.

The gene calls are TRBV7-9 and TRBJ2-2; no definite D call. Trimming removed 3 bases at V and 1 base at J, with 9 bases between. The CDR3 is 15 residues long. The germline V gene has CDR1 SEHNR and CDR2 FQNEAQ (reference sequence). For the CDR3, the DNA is TGTGCCAGCAGCTTTGCAGCGCTGAACACCGGGGAGCTGTTTTTT. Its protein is CASSFAALNTGELFF.

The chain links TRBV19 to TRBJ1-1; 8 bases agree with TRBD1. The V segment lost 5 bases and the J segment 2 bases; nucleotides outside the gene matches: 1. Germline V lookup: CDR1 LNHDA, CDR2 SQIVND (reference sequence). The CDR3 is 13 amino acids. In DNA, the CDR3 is TGTGCCAGTAGTGCAGGGGGCAACACTGAAGCTTTCTTT. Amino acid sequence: CASSAGGNTEAFF. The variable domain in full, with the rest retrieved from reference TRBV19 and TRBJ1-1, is DGGITQSPKYLFRKEGQNVTLSCEQNLNHDAMYWYRQDPGQGLRLIYYSQIVNDFQKGDIAEGYSVSREKKESFPLTVTSAQKNPTAFYLCASSAGGNTEAFFGQGTRLTVV.

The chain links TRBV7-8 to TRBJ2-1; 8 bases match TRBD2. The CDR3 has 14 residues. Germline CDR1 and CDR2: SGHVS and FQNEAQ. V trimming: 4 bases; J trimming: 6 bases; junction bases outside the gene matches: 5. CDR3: CASSSGGPRNEQFF. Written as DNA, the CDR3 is TGTGCCAGCAGCTCGGGAGGGCCTCGCAATGAGCAGTTCTTC. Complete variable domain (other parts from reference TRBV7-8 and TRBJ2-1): GAGVSQSPRYKVAKRGQDVALRCDPISGHVSLFWYQQALGQGPEFLTYFQNEAQLDKSGLPSDRFFAERPEGSVSTLKIQRTQQEDSAVYLCASSSGGPRNEQFFGPGTRLTVL.

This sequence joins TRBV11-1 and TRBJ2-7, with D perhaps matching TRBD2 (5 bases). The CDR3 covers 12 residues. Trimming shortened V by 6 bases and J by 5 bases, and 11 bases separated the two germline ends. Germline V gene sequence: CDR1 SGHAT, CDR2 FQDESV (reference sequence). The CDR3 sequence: CASSHMEDEQYF. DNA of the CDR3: TGTGCCAGCAGTCATATGGAGGACGAGCAGTACTTC.

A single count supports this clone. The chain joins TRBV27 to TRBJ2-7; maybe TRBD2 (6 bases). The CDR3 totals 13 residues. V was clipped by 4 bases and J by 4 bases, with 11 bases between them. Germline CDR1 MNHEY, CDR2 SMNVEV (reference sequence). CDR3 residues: CASSSGLGYEQYF. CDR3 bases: TGTGCCAGCAGTTCGGGACTGGGGTACGAGCAGTACTTC.

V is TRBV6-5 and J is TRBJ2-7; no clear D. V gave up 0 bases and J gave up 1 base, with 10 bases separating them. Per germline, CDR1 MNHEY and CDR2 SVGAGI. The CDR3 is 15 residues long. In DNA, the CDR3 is TGTGCCAGCAGTTACTCGGCTCTCGGGTCCTACGAGCAGTACTTC. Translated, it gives CASSYSALGSYEQYF.

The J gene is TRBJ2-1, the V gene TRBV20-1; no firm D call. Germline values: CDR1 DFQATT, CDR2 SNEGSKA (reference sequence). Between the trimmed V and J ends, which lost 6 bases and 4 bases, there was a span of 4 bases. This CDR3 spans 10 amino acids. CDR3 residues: CSAEYNEQFF. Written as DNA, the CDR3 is TGCAGTGCGGAGTACAATGAGCAGTTCTTC.

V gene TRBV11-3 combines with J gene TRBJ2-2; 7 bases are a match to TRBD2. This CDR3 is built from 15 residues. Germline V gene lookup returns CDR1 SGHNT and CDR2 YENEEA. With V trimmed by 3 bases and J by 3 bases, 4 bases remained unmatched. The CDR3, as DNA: TGTGCCAGCAGCTTGGGAGGGTTGGACACCGGGGAGCTGTTTTTT. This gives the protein CASSLGGLDTGELFF.

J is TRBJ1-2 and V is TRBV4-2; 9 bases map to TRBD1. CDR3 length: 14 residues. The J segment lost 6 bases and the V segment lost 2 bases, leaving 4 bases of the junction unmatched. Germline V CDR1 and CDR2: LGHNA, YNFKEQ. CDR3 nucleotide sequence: TGTGCCAGCAGCCAAACAGGGGGCGCGCATGGCTACACCTTC. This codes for CASSQTGGAHGYTF.

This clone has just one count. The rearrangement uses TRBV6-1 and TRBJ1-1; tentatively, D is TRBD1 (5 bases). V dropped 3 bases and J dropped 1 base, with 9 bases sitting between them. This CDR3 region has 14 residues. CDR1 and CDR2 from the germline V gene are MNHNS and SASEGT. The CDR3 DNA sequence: TGTGCCAGCAGTGACGGGGGATGGAACACTGAAGCTTTCTTT. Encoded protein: CASSDGGWNTEAFF.

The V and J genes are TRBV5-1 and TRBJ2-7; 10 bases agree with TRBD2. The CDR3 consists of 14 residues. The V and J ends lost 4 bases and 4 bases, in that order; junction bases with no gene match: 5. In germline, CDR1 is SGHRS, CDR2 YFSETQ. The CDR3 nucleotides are TGCGCCAGCAGCCTAGCGGGAGTCGGTTACGAGCAGTACTTC. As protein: CASSLAGVGYEQYF.

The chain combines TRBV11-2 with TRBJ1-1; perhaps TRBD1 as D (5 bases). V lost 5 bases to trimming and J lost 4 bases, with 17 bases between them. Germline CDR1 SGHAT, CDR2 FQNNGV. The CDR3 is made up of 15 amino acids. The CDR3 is CASSPGPGGGTEAFF. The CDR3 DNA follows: TGTGCCAGCAGCCCGGGGCCCGGGGGTGGCACTGAAGCTTTCTTT.

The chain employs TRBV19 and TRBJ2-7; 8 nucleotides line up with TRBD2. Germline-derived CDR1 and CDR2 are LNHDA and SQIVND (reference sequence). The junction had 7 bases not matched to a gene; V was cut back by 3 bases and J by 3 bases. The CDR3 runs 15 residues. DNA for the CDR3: TGTGCCAGTAGTATCTCACTAGCGGCAAACTACGAGCAGTACTTC. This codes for CASSISLAANYEQYF.

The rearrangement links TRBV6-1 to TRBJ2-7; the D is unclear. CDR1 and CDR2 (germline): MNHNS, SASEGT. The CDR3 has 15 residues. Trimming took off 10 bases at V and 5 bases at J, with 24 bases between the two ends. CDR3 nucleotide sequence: TGTGCCACCCAAGAATCCAGCCCGGGTTTGGACGAGCAGTACTTC. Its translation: CATQESSPGLDEQYF.

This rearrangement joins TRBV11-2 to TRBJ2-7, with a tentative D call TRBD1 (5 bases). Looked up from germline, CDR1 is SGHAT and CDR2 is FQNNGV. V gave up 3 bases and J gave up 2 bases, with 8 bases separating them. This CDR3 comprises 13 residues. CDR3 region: CASSFDRAYEQYF. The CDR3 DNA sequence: TGTGCCAGCAGCTTTGACAGAGCCTACGAGCAGTACTTC.

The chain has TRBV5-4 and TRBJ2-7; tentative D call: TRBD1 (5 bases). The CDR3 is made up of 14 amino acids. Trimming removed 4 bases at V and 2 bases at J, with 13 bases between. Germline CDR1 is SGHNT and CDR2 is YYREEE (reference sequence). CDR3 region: CASSPRGATYEQYF. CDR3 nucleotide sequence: TGTGCCAGCAGCCCAAGGGGCGCCACCTACGAGCAGTACTTC.

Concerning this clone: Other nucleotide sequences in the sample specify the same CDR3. The CDR3 DNA reads TGTGCCAGCAGCTTGCTGGGATCCTACGAGCAGTACTTC. It specifies CASSLLGSYEQYF. This chain joins TRBV7-9 and TRBJ2-7; D not resolved. This CDR3 comprises 13 residues. Trimming left V 3 bases short and J 1 base short, with 7 bases between. Germline V lookup: CDR1 SEHNR, CDR2 FQNEAQ (reference sequence).

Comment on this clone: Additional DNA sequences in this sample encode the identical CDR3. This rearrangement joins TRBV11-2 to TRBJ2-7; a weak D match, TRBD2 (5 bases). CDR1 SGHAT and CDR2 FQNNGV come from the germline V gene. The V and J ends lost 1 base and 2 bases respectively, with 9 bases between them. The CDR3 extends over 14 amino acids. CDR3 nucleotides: TGTGCCAGCAGCTTAGGGACTGGCACCTACGAGCAGTACTTC. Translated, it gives CASSLGTGTYEQYF.

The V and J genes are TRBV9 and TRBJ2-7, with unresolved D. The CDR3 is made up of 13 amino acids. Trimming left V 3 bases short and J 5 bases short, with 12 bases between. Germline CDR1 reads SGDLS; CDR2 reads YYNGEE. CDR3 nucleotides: TGTGCCAGCAGCGACCGGAGTGATAACGAGCAGTACTTC. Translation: CASSDRSDNEQYF.

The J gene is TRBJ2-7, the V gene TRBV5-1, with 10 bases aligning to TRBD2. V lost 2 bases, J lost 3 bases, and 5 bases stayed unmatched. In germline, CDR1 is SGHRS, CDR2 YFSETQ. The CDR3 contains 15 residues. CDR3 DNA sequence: TGCGCCAGCAGCTTAGCTAGCGGGAGTTTCTACGAGCAGTACTTC. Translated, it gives CASSLASGSFYEQYF.